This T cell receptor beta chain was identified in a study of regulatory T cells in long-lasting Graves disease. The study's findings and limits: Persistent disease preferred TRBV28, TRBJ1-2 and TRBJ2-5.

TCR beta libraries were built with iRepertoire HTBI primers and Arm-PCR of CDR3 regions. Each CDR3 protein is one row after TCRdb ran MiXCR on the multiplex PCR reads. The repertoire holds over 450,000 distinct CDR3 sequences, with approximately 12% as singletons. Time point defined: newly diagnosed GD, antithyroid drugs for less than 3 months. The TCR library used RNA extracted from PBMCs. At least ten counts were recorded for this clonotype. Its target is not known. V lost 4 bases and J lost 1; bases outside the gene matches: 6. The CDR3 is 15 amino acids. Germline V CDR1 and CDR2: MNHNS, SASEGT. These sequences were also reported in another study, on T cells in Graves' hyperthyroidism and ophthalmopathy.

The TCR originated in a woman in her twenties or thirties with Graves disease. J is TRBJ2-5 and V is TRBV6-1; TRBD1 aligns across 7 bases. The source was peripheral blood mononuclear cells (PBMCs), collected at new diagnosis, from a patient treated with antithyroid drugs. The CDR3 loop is CASSVGTASQETQYF. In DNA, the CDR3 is TGTGCCAGCAGTGTGGGGACAGCTAGCCAAGAGACCCAGTACTTC.